Included here is one TCR beta chain sequence, with context. This sample is drawn from a study of CD8 T cells in Susac syndrome. J lost 4 bases, V lost 2 bases, and 3 bases had no gene match. Germline V gene sequence: CDR1 MGHRA, CDR2 YSYEKL. The CDR3 totals 15 residues. Reverse transcription of about 0.45 to 1 ug RNA used random hexamers. TCRdb ran MiXCR on the immunoSEQ multiplex PCR reads and lists one entry per CDR3 protein. The sample lists 150,000 to 200,000 distinct CDR3 sequences, roughly 94% seen once, with roughly 0.099% in the top ten. Sample: CD4+ T cells from PBMCs. The chain joins TRBV4-1 to TRBJ2-2, with 8 bases fitting TRBD1. This receptor was taken from a human donor with multiple sclerosis. DNA for the CDR3: TGCGCCAGCAGCCAAAAACAGGGGGTCACCGGGGAGCTGTTTTTT. It codes for CASSQKQGVTGELFF.